This T cell receptor beta chain was recorded in a study of T-cell reconstitution after alpha-beta-depleted transplantation in children. Study results and caveats: T-cell counts and diversity at one year following transplant were attributed mainly to newly produced T cells. In patients about two months after transplant, alpha-beta T cells reportedly arose from several hundred expanded graft clones.

Germline loops: CDR1 MNHNS, CDR2 SASEGT. This CDR3 contains 17 residues. Trimming left V 0 bases short and J 1 base short, with 16 bases between. This clonotype was recorded a few times. The antigen is unknown. Molecular barcoding with unique molecular identifiers was used for the TCRbeta library. TCRdb re-called the PCR reads through MiXCR, storing one row per CDR3 protein. The table includes 250,000 to 400,000 distinct CDR3 sequences, approximately 23% detected once. The chain joins TRBV6-1 to TRBJ2-7, with D possibly TRBD1 on 6 matching bases. The receptor was isolated from a male patient under 18 who had a stem cell transplant for acute lymphoblastic leukemia, so the T cells may come from the graft donor. Sequencing used PBMCs, mostly from graft donor cells, obtained 180 days after TCRalphabeta/CD19-depleted stem cell transplant. The CDR3 DNA is TGTGCCAGCAGTGAAGCGCCGGTCAGGCAGGGGTCCTACGAGCAGTACTTC. It translates to CASSEAPVRQGSYEQYF.